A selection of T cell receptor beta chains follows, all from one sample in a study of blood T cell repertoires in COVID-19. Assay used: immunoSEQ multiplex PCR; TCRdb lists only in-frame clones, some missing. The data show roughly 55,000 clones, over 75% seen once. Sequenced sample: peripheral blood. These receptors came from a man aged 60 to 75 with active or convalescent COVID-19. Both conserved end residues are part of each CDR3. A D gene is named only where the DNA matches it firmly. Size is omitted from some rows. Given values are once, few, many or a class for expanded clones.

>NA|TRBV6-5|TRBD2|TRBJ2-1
TGTGCCAGTGGCGGGGGGTCCTACAATGAGCAGTTCTTC
CASGGGSYNEQFF
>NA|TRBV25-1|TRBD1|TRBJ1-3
TGTGCCAGCAGAGGGGACAGGGGCTCTGGAAACACCATATATTTT
CASRGDRGSGNTIYF
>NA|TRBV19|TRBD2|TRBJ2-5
TGTGCCAGTAGTATTCAAGCGGGAGGAGGAGAGACCCAGTACTTC
CASSIQAGGGETQYF
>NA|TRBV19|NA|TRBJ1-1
TGTGCCAGTAGTATTGGGGGGACCCTCATGAACACTGAAGCTTTCTTT
CASSIGGTLMNTEAFF
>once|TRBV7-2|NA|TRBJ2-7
TGTGCCAGCAGCCTGCAGCGGTCCAGGGGAAGGTACGAGCAGTACTTC
CASSLQRSRGRYEQYF
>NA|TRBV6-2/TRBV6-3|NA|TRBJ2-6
TGTGCCAGCAGTTACTCGACCGGGGTTGGCTCCTTGAACGTCCTGACTTTC
CASSYSTGVGSLNVLTF
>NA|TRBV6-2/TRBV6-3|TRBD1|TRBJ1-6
TGTGCCAGCAGTTACGGGGACAGGGATATTTCACCCCTCCACTTT
CASSYGDRDISPLHF
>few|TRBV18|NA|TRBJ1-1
TGTGCCAGCTCCAAACGGGAACGTATGAACACTGAAGCTTTCTTT
CASSKRERMNTEAFF
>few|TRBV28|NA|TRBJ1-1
TGTGCCAGCAGGGTTCAGGGGATAGTCACTGAAGCTTTCTTT
CASRVQGIVTEAFF
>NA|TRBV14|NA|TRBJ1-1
TGTGCCAGCAGCCTGGCAGTCGAAGCTTTCTTT
CASSLAVEAFF
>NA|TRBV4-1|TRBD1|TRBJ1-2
TGCGCCAGCAGCCAAGAAGACAGGGGGCGAAGCTGGGCCTATGGCTACACCTTC
CASSQEDRGRSWAYGYTF
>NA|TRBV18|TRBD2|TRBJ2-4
TGTGCCAGCTCACCGGGGGGAGGGGACATTCAGTACTTC
CASSPGGGDIQYF
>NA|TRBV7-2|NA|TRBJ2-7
TGTGCCAGCAGCTCCTCGTCGGGGTACTACGAGCAGTACTTC
CASSSSSGYYEQYF
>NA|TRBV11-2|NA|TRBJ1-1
TGTGCCAGCAGCTTAGTACGGGGACTGGCTTTCTTT
CASSLVRGLAFF
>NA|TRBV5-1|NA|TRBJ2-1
TGCGCCAGCAGCTTGGCGACTGGCTCCTACAATGAGCAGTTCTTC
CASSLATGSYNEQFF
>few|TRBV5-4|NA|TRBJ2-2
TGTGCCAGCCAACAGGGGAACACCGGGGAGCTGTTTTTT
CASQQGNTGELFF
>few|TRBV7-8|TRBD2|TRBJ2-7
TGTGCCAGCAGGTCCGCCTCGCACCTAGCGGCGATATACGAGCAGTACTTC
CASRSASHLAAIYEQYF
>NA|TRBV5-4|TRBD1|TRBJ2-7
TGTGCCAGCAGCTTGGAGCAGGGGGCGGGAGAGCAGTACTTC
CASSLEQGAGEQYF